The 14 T cell receptor beta chains given below trace back to one sample, sequenced in a study of blood T cell repertoires in COVID-19 (dated by TCRdb to between 2020 and 2021). The protocol used for the library was the immunoSEQ multiplex PCR assay. TCRdb carries this immuneACCESS record with in-frame sequences only. Its versions omit some clonotypes, under half of them owing to an unresolved V gene in the studies checked, with the rest unexplained. This sample is represented by more than 200,000 clones; approximately 88% of them were singletons. The leading ten clones occupy more than 25% of the sample. The sequenced material came from peripheral blood. All receptors come from a middle-aged man with acute or convalescent COVID-19.

CDR3: CASSQGSRPTEAFF. CDR3 bases: TGTGCCAGCAGCCAAGGGTCCAGGCCGACTGAAGCTTTCTTT. V and J are TRBV3-1 (or the pseudogene TRBV3-2) and TRBJ1-1; D is ambiguous. This CDR3 region has 14 residues. The V end was cut by 1 base, the J end by 5 bases, with 11 bases between. Germline loops: CDR1 LGHDT, CDR2 YNNKEL (reference sequence).

The V and J genes are TRBV7-3 and TRBJ2-5, with TRBD1 identical over 10 bases. This CDR3 comprises 19 residues. The junction had 12 bases not matched to a gene; V was cut back by 0 bases and J by 2 bases. CDR1 and CDR2 from the germline V gene are SGHTA and FQGTGA. The CDR3 loop is CASSLTGVGDRGKQETQYF. In DNA form, the CDR3 reads TGTGCCAGCAGCTTAACCGGAGTGGGGGACAGGGGAAAGCAAGAGACCCAGTACTTC.

This chain joins TRBV4-2 and TRBJ2-3; D not certain. With 1 base removed from V and 3 bases from J, the gap between germline ends came to 8 bases. Germline V CDR1 and CDR2: LGHNA, YNFKEQ. The length of the CDR3 is 14 residues. CDR3 nucleotides: TGTGCCAGCAGCCAAGTTGAGGTAACAGATACGCAGTATTTT. Encoded protein: CASSQVEVTDTQYF.

The chain links TRBV5-1 to TRBJ2-3; no reliable D call. The CDR3 runs 16 residues. CDR1 SGHRS and CDR2 YFSETQ come from the germline V gene. V shed 4 bases and J shed 0 bases, with 15 bases lying between them. CDR3 loop: CASSGKQDTSTDTQYF. The CDR3 DNA reads as TGCGCCAGCAGCGGAAAGCAGGATACTAGCACAGATACGCAGTATTTT.

V and J are TRBV29-1 and TRBJ1-2; D unclear. CDR1 is SQVTM and CDR2 is ANQGSEA in the germline V gene. This CDR3 is 14 amino acids long. Trimming left V 3 bases short and J 2 bases short, with 13 bases between. DNA of the CDR3: TGCAGCGTTGAGGGGAGACTAAGGAACTATGGCTACACCTTC. It encodes CSVEGRLRNYGYTF.

This chain links TRBV5-1 with TRBJ1-2; 8 bases fit TRBD1. This CDR3 is built from 15 residues. Germline trimming cut 0 bases from V and 4 bases from J; bases unmatched to any gene: 5. Germline V lookup: CDR1 SGHRS, CDR2 YFSETQ. CDR3 nucleotides: TGCGCCAGCAGCTTGGTCGGGACAGGTTTCTATGGCTACACCTTC. Translation gives CASSLVGTGFYGYTF.

The V and J genes are TRBV19 and TRBJ2-1, with 7 bases that match TRBD2. The CDR3 loop spans 14 amino acids. V shed 1 base, J shed 6 bases, and the junction held 3 bases outside the gene matches. Germline V gene sequence: CDR1 LNHDA, CDR2 SQIVND (reference sequence). The CDR3 bases are TGTGCCAGTAGTATAGGGGGGGGACCCAATGAGCAGTTCTTC. Amino acid sequence: CASSIGGGPNEQFF.

This rearrangement joins TRBV5-1 to TRBJ2-1; 7 bases are a match to TRBD2. The CDR3 is made up of 12 amino acids. Per germline, CDR1 SGHRS and CDR2 YFSETQ. V shed 5 bases, J shed 7 bases, and the junction held 3 bases outside the gene matches. This CDR3 is CASRGGVNEQFF. CDR3 nucleotides: TGCGCCAGCAGGGGAGGGGTGAATGAGCAGTTCTTC.

This clone was seen a handful of times. The rearrangement joins TRBV19 to TRBJ1-2, with 10 bases lining up with TRBD1. Germline CDR1 is LNHDA and CDR2 is SQIVND (reference sequence). This CDR3 contains 17 residues. V was clipped by 5 bases and J by 1 base; unmatched bases: 10. The CDR3 region is CASSSGTGAAVNYGYTF. The CDR3 nucleotides read TGTGCCAGTAGTTCCGGGACAGGGGCCGCAGTTAACTATGGCTACACCTTC.

The chain couples TRBV11-2 to TRBJ1-5; D gene uncertain. There are 15 residues in the CDR3. Trimming removed 0 bases from V and 7 bases from J, with 13 bases in between. Germline CDR1 is SGHAT and CDR2 is FQNNGV. The CDR3 sequence is CASSLEVGRGQPQHF. In DNA form, the CDR3 reads TGTGCCAGCAGCTTAGAGGTCGGGCGCGGGCAGCCCCAGCATTTT.

There are a few counts of this clone. The chain recombines TRBV2 with TRBJ2-2; no clear D. Deletions cut 3 bases from V and 6 bases from J, with 14 bases between. CDR1 SNHLY and CDR2 FYNNEI come from the germline V gene. This CDR3 is built from 15 residues. In DNA, the CDR3 is TGTGCCAGCAGTGAGGCGGAAACGGGTGCCGGGGAGCTGTTTTTT. Translated: CASSEAETGAGELFF.

The chain couples TRBV27 to TRBJ1-1; TRBD1 matches at 8 bases. Germline lookup yields CDR1 MNHEY and CDR2 SMNVEV (reference sequence). The CDR3 runs 14 residues. With V trimmed by 5 bases and J by 7 bases, 9 bases remained unmatched. CDR3 residues: CASSPGQGGDEAFF. The CDR3 nucleotides are TGTGCCAGCAGTCCTGGACAGGGAGGTGATGAAGCTTTCTTT.

The V call is TRBV6-5, the J call TRBJ1-5; TRBD1 matches 7 bases. Germline V lookup: CDR1 MNHEY, CDR2 SVGAGI. V shed 5 bases, J shed 4 bases, and the junction held 8 bases outside the gene matches. The CDR3 extends over 15 amino acids. The CDR3 sequence: CASSKQQGWNQPQHF. The CDR3, as DNA: TGTGCCAGCAGTAAACAACAGGGGTGGAATCAGCCCCAGCATTTT.

This rearrangement joins TRBV7-9 to TRBJ2-2; 12 bases fit TRBD2. Trimming took 3 bases from V and 6 from J; bases not matched to a gene: 2. Germline CDR1 is SEHNR and CDR2 is FQNEAQ (reference sequence). The CDR3 runs to 15 residues. As DNA, the CDR3 is TGTGCCAGCAGCTTTTCTAGCGGGAGGGCCGGGGAGCTGTTTTTT. As protein: CASSFSSGRAGELFF.